The entry below describes one T cell receptor (beta chain). The antigen remains unidentified. The data stem from a study of OX40 agonist ivuxolimab in advanced cancers. Study as a whole: Ivuxolimab, which is an agonistic anti-OX40 (CD134) antibody, was administered to the patients. The eligibility criteria allowed prior anti-PD-1, anti-PD-L1 or anti-CTLA-4 therapy, and 40% had some. General observations from the study: Low levels of normalized T-cell clonal expansion also appeared in some nonresponders.

The table came from immunoSEQ multiplex PCR; TCRdb's copy has only in-frame clones and leaves some out. The data contain under 55,000 clones, 75% to 90% of them singletons. Trimming removed 7 bases from V and 0 bases from J; junction bases left unmatched: 5. Germline V gives CDR1 MNHEY, CDR2 SMNVEV (reference sequence). The CDR3 covers 15 residues. This chain joins TRBV27 and TRBJ2-5; 10 bases agree with TRBD2. The sequence was collected from an adult with an advanced solid tumor such as melanoma, head and neck, liver or kidney cancer. The specimen was CD4+ or CD8+ T cells sorted from blood, collected in a trial of the OX40 agonist ivuxolimab. The CDR3 DNA reads TGTGCCAGCAAAATAGCGGGAGGCCACCAAGAGACCCAGTACTTC. Protein: CASKIAGGHQETQYF.